This T cell receptor beta chain is drawn from a study of Graves' ophthalmopathy and Graves' hyperthyroidism. This clonotype was counted many times. The authors amplified TCR beta CDR3 regions, and they did so from RNA transcripts for repertoire sequencing. RT-PCR with HTBI primers came first, then second-round multiplex PCR. TCRdb processed the multiplex PCR reads anew with MiXCR; each CDR3 protein has one entry. The table lists a few hundred thousand distinct CDR3 sequences, less than 40% of them singletons, with roughly 4% in the top ten. Sequenced material: peripheral blood or thyroid tissue (not recorded which). The receptor's source is an adult man with Graves' hyperthyroidism.

CDR3 DNA sequence: TGTGCCATCAGACCCCAGGGGGCTCAAGAGACCCAGTACTTC. Translating gives CAIRPQGAQETQYF. The chain recombines TRBV10-3 with TRBJ2-5, with TRBD1 matching 8 bases. Germline V gene sequence: CDR1 ENHRY, CDR2 SYGVKD. V lost 6 bases and J lost 2; bases outside the gene matches: 5. CDR3 length: 14 amino acids.